The source of this T cell receptor (beta chain) is a study of cytomegalovirus exposure and HLA in healthy donors. These donors, healthy bone marrow donors, were studied. The CDR3 loop spans 18 amino acids. Germline CDR1 reads SNHLY; CDR2 reads FYNNEI. After removal of 0 bases from V and 0 bases from J, the junction contained 7 bases not matched to a gene. PCR was performed using 60 Vbeta and 13 Jbeta primers. TCRdb keeps only in-frame clones here, not all; method: immunoSEQ multiplex PCR. The data show fewer than 180,000 clones, roughly 63% seen once. This clone was found a few times. The rearrangement uses TRBV2 and TRBJ2-7, with 11 bases that match TRBD1. Sequencing was carried out using PBMCs. The clonotype was recovered from a woman in her sixties in good health and CMV-seropositive. CDR3 sequence: CASSEAFLGQGGSYEQYF. The CDR3 region has the DNA TGTGCCAGCAGTGAAGCGTTCTTGGGACAGGGGGGCTCCTACGAGCAGTACTTC.